This TCR beta chain was profiled in a study of shared clonotypes between healthy human individuals. Study information: There were three CD4 naive, three CD4 memory, two CD8 naive and one CD8 memory plates per donor. Study results and caveats: The study found lower generation probabilities in non-shared clonotypes than in those shared by all four donors. Even with large depth, rarefaction showed that sorted-subset sequencing was incomplete.

The method was immunoSEQ multiplex PCR; TCRdb's version includes in-frame clones alone and lacks a portion of them. The table shows 2,500,000 or so clones, with roughly 92% occurring only once. Comments on this clone: Its target is unknown.

Source material: naive CD4+ T cells from PBMCs. The subset here: CD45RA+ positively selected. This TCR came from a man aged 18 to 35 in good health. Some clones in this sample may be carry-over from other donors' samples.

In DNA form, the CDR3 reads TGTGCCAGCAGTGGGCGGGAGGAGGGGACCGGGGAGCTGTTTTTT. It translates to CASSGREEGTGELFF. The chain combines TRBV6-1 with TRBJ2-2, with 8 positions matching TRBD2. The CDR3 sequence is 15 residues long. CDR1 and CDR2 from the germline V gene are MNHNS and SASEGT. With V trimmed by 4 bases and J by 5 bases, 6 bases remained unmatched.